These T cell receptor beta chains were read from a single sample in a study of blood T cell repertoires in COVID-19. The protocol was immunoSEQ multiplex PCR, while the TCRdb copy is restricted to in-frame clones and leaves out a portion. Among about 170,000 clones listed, about four fifths were seen once. What was sequenced was peripheral blood. The receptors stem from a man aged 65 to 85 with active or convalescent COVID-19. The CDR3 runs from the conserved cysteine through the conserved F or W. The order of the fields is V gene, J gene, clone size, D gene, CDR3 protein, CDR3 DNA. A D gene is named only where the DNA matches it firmly. Size tells how often a clone was seen (once, few, many) or the class of an expanded clone, and some rows leave it out.

V gene: TRBV2
J gene: TRBJ2-5
clone size: -
D gene: -
CDR3 protein: CASSTGGLRVEETQYF
CDR3 DNA: TGTGCCAGCAGTACAGGTGGTCTTCGTGTGGAAGAGACCCAGTACTTC

V gene: TRBV7-2
J gene: TRBJ1-2
clone size: -
D gene: -
CDR3 protein: CASSSSGGDYGYTF
CDR3 DNA: TGTGCCAGCAGCTCGTCTGGGGGCGACTATGGCTACACCTTC

V gene: TRBV29-1
J gene: TRBJ1-2
clone size: -
D gene: -
CDR3 protein: CSVGLDWVYGYTF
CDR3 DNA: TGCAGCGTTGGTCTGGACTGGGTCTATGGCTACACCTTC

V gene: TRBV21-1
J gene: TRBJ1-5
clone size: -
D gene: -
CDR3 protein: CASSKAEGSSNQPQHF
CDR3 DNA: TGTGCCAGCAGCAAAGCGGAGGGCAGTAGCAATCAGCCCCAGCATTTT

V gene: TRBV11-2
J gene: TRBJ1-1
clone size: -
D gene: TRBD1
CDR3 protein: CASSSPGTGGTEAFF
CDR3 DNA: TGTGCCAGCAGCTCACCCGGGACAGGGGGCACTGAAGCTTTCTTT

V gene: TRBV28
J gene: TRBJ1-5
clone size: -
D gene: -
CDR3 protein: CATGDADQPQHF
CDR3 DNA: TGTGCCACAGGGGACGCTGATCAGCCCCAGCATTTT

V gene: TRBV30
J gene: TRBJ1-5
clone size: -
D gene: -
CDR3 protein: CAWSSQGLGNQPQHF
CDR3 DNA: TGTGCCTGGAGTTCACAGGGTTTGGGCAATCAGCCCCAGCATTTT

V gene: TRBV6-5
J gene: TRBJ2-7
clone size: -
D gene: -
CDR3 protein: CASRRTGSYEQYF
CDR3 DNA: TGTGCCAGCAGACGTACAGGGTCCTACGAGCAGTACTTC

V gene: TRBV3-1/TRBV3-2
J gene: TRBJ1-1
clone size: -
D gene: TRBD1
CDR3 protein: CASSPPPDRGLRNTEAFF
CDR3 DNA: TGTGCCAGCAGCCCCCCTCCCGACAGGGGGCTAAGGAACACTGAAGCTTTCTTT

V gene: TRBV12-3/TRBV12-4
J gene: TRBJ1-3
clone size: -
D gene: -
CDR3 protein: CASTGFRGNTIYF
CDR3 DNA: TGTGCCAGCACGGGATTTCGTGGAAACACCATATATTTT

V gene: TRBV5-5
J gene: TRBJ1-6
clone size: -
D gene: TRBD1
CDR3 protein: CASSFALGQGVLNSPLHF
CDR3 DNA: TGTGCCAGCAGCTTCGCTTTAGGACAGGGGGTTCTAAATTCACCCCTCCACTTT

V gene: TRBV19
J gene: TRBJ2-1
clone size: -
D gene: TRBD2
CDR3 protein: CASSVGTSGGPYNEQFF
CDR3 DNA: TGTGCCAGTAGTGTTGGGACTAGCGGAGGCCCCTACAATGAGCAGTTCTTC

V gene: TRBV9
J gene: TRBJ2-5
clone size: -
D gene: -
CDR3 protein: CASSVGISLLQETQYF
CDR3 DNA: TGTGCCAGCAGCGTAGGGATTAGCTTACTTCAAGAGACCCAGTACTTC

V gene: TRBV2
J gene: TRBJ1-5
clone size: -
D gene: -
CDR3 protein: CASSMSEKQPQHF
CDR3 DNA: TGTGCCAGCAGTATGTCTGAGAAACAGCCCCAGCATTTT

V gene: TRBV15
J gene: TRBJ1-6
clone size: -
D gene: -
CDR3 protein: CATSSYQGKNSPLHF
CDR3 DNA: TGTGCCACCAGCAGCTATCAGGGTAAAAATTCACCCCTCCACTTT

V gene: TRBV18
J gene: TRBJ2-3
clone size: -
D gene: -
CDR3 protein: CASSPSGASTDTQYF
CDR3 DNA: TGTGCCAGCTCACCTAGCGGTGCTAGCACAGATACGCAGTATTTT

V gene: TRBV11-2
J gene: TRBJ2-1
clone size: -
D gene: TRBD2
CDR3 protein: CASSLVPPTSGGAYNEQFF
CDR3 DNA: TGTGCCAGCAGCTTAGTTCCCCCTACTAGCGGGGGGGCCTACAATGAGCAGTTCTTC

V gene: TRBV24-1
J gene: TRBJ2-1
clone size: -
D gene: TRBD2
CDR3 protein: CATSDSGGWTSGIYNEQFF
CDR3 DNA: TGTGCCACCAGTGATTCCGGCGGATGGACTAGCGGGATCTACAATGAGCAGTTCTTC

V gene: TRBV27
J gene: TRBJ1-2
clone size: once
D gene: TRBD1
CDR3 protein: CASSLRPDRGNFYGYTF
CDR3 DNA: TGTGCCAGCAGTTTAAGGCCGGACAGGGGTAATTTCTATGGCTACACCTTC

V gene: TRBV9
J gene: TRBJ1-1
clone size: -
D gene: TRBD1
CDR3 protein: CASSPRDRGSEAFF
CDR3 DNA: TGTGCCAGCAGCCCCCGGGACAGGGGGAGTGAAGCTTTCTTT

V gene: TRBV7-9
J gene: TRBJ2-2
clone size: -
D gene: -
CDR3 protein: CASSFGSANTGELFF
CDR3 DNA: TGTGCCAGCAGCTTCGGCAGCGCGAACACCGGGGAGCTGTTTTTT

V gene: TRBV10-3
J gene: TRBJ2-5
clone size: -
D gene: TRBD2
CDR3 protein: CAISGGAGETQYF
CDR3 DNA: TGTGCCATCAGCGGGGGGGCCGGAGAGACCCAGTACTTC

V gene: TRBV19
J gene: TRBJ2-3
clone size: -
D gene: -
CDR3 protein: CASTPHWSSTDTQYF
CDR3 DNA: TGTGCCAGTACCCCACACTGGAGTAGCACAGATACGCAGTATTTT

V gene: TRBV18
J gene: TRBJ1-5
clone size: -
D gene: -
CDR3 protein: CASSPSDSKGSNQPQHF
CDR3 DNA: TGTGCCAGCTCACCGTCGGACAGCAAAGGGAGCAATCAGCCCCAGCATTTT

V gene: TRBV7-8
J gene: TRBJ1-1
clone size: -
D gene: -
CDR3 protein: CASSLGELTEAFF
CDR3 DNA: TGTGCCAGCAGCTTAGGTGAGCTCACTGAAGCTTTCTTT

V gene: TRBV11-2
J gene: TRBJ2-6
clone size: -
D gene: -
CDR3 protein: CASSPSSGANVLTF
CDR3 DNA: TGTGCCAGCAGCCCCAGCTCTGGGGCCAACGTCCTGACTTTC

V gene: TRBV4-1
J gene: TRBJ1-2
clone size: -
D gene: TRBD1
CDR3 protein: CASSQGTGGIYGYTF
CDR3 DNA: TGCGCCAGCAGCCAAGGGACAGGGGGGATCTATGGCTACACCTTC

V gene: TRBV6-1
J gene: TRBJ2-7
clone size: -
D gene: -
CDR3 protein: CASSESWGPPYEQYF
CDR3 DNA: TGTGCCAGCAGTGAATCATGGGGGCCACCCTACGAGCAGTACTTC

V gene: TRBV6-2/TRBV6-3
J gene: TRBJ2-7
clone size: -
D gene: -
CDR3 protein: CASSPLGAVRAPYEQYF
CDR3 DNA: TGTGCCAGCAGCCCCCTTGGGGCGGTCCGGGCACCCTACGAGCAGTACTTC

V gene: TRBV7-9
J gene: TRBJ2-3
clone size: -
D gene: TRBD2
CDR3 protein: CASSFRLAGQDTQYF
CDR3 DNA: TGTGCCAGCAGCTTCCGACTAGCGGGGCAAGATACGCAGTATTTT

V gene: TRBV4-3
J gene: TRBJ1-6
clone size: -
D gene: TRBD1
CDR3 protein: CASSQEAGQGNSPLHF
CDR3 DNA: TGCGCCAGCAGCCAAGAAGCGGGACAGGGGAATTCACCCCTCCACTTT

V gene: TRBV29-1
J gene: TRBJ1-1
clone size: -
D gene: -
CDR3 protein: CSVRTMNTEAFF
CDR3 DNA: TGCAGCGTTCGGACTATGAACACTGAAGCTTTCTTT

V gene: TRBV7-2
J gene: TRBJ1-6
clone size: -
D gene: -
CDR3 protein: CASSFTPLRESPLHF
CDR3 DNA: TGTGCCAGCAGTTTTACACCCCTAAGGGAGTCACCCCTCCACTTT

V gene: TRBV4-1
J gene: TRBJ2-4
clone size: -
D gene: TRBD1
CDR3 protein: CASSQVRQGTTKNIQYF
CDR3 DNA: TGCGCCAGCAGCCAGGTCCGACAGGGAACAACCAAAAACATTCAGTACTTC

V gene: TRBV6-2/TRBV6-3
J gene: TRBJ2-3
clone size: once
D gene: -
CDR3 protein: CASSPGGGRTDTQYF
CDR3 DNA: TGTGCCAGCAGTCCCGGTGGGGGCCGCACAGATACGCAGTATTTT

V gene: TRBV28
J gene: TRBJ2-7
clone size: -
D gene: TRBD2
CDR3 protein: CASSLRASGTNEQYF
CDR3 DNA: TGTGCCAGCAGTTTAAGGGCTAGCGGGACCAACGAGCAGTACTTC

V gene: TRBV3-1/TRBV3-2
J gene: TRBJ1-2
clone size: -
D gene: TRBD1
CDR3 protein: CASSHDRANYGYTF
CDR3 DNA: TGTGCCAGCAGCCATGACAGGGCTAACTATGGCTACACCTTC

V gene: TRBV6-5
J gene: TRBJ2-5
clone size: -
D gene: TRBD2
CDR3 protein: CATRGLAGEETQYF
CDR3 DNA: TGTGCCACTCGCGGTCTAGCGGGGGAAGAGACCCAGTACTTC

V gene: TRBV19
J gene: TRBJ1-4
clone size: -
D gene: -
CDR3 protein: CASSPWTAPGTNEKLFF
CDR3 DNA: TGTGCCAGTAGTCCATGGACGGCACCGGGGACTAATGAAAAACTGTTTTTT

V gene: TRBV9
J gene: TRBJ2-5
clone size: -
D gene: -
CDR3 protein: CASSVGVVETQYF
CDR3 DNA: TGTGCCAGCAGCGTAGGAGTGGTGGAGACCCAGTACTTC

V gene: TRBV4-3
J gene: TRBJ1-2
clone size: -
D gene: -
CDR3 protein: CASSQDLVLANYGYTF
CDR3 DNA: TGCGCCAGCAGCCAAGATCTGGTATTAGCTAACTATGGCTACACCTTC

V gene: TRBV25-1
J gene: TRBJ2-5
clone size: -
D gene: -
CDR3 protein: CASSEYIGVQETQYF
CDR3 DNA: TGTGCCAGCAGTGAATATATAGGGGTCCAAGAGACCCAGTACTTC

V gene: TRBV7-2
J gene: TRBJ1-1
clone size: -
D gene: -
CDR3 protein: CASSLDKNTEAFF
CDR3 DNA: TGTGCCAGCAGCTTAGATAAGAACACTGAAGCTTTCTTT

V gene: TRBV7-2
J gene: TRBJ1-5
clone size: -
D gene: TRBD1
CDR3 protein: CASSQQGWQPQHF
CDR3 DNA: TGTGCCAGCAGTCAACAGGGGTGGCAGCCCCAGCATTTT

V gene: TRBV28
J gene: TRBJ1-5
clone size: few
D gene: -
CDR3 protein: CASSLGSLDQPQHF
CDR3 DNA: TGTGCCAGCAGTTTGGGCAGCCTCGATCAGCCCCAGCATTTT

V gene: TRBV14
J gene: TRBJ1-4
clone size: -
D gene: -
CDR3 protein: CASSQDPAGDEKLFF
CDR3 DNA: TGTGCCAGCAGCCAAGATCCGGCGGGGGATGAAAAACTGTTTTTT

V gene: TRBV28
J gene: TRBJ1-2
clone size: -
D gene: -
CDR3 protein: CASSSPAESTGRGYTF
CDR3 DNA: TGTGCCAGCAGTTCCCCCGCTGAGTCCACCGGGAGAGGCTACACCTTC

V gene: TRBV5-1
J gene: TRBJ2-1
clone size: -
D gene: TRBD2
CDR3 protein: CASSFGRGGSRRLAVDNEQFF
CDR3 DNA: TGCGCCAGCAGCTTTGGCCGGGGAGGCAGTCGGCGACTAGCGGTAGACAATGAGCAGTTCTTC

V gene: TRBV7-2
J gene: TRBJ1-3
clone size: -
D gene: -
CDR3 protein: CASSEQAILSGNTIYF
CDR3 DNA: TGTGCCAGCAGCGAACAGGCTATACTCTCTGGAAACACCATATATTTT

V gene: TRBV12-3/TRBV12-4
J gene: TRBJ1-1
clone size: once
D gene: -
CDR3 protein: CASSFAGNTEAFF
CDR3 DNA: TGTGCCAGCAGTTTCGCCGGGAACACTGAAGCTTTCTTT

V gene: TRBV4-3
J gene: TRBJ1-1
clone size: -
D gene: -
CDR3 protein: CASSQDGVQWNTEAFF
CDR3 DNA: TGCGCCAGCAGCCAAGATGGAGTTCAGTGGAACACTGAAGCTTTCTTT

V gene: TRBV5-1
J gene: TRBJ2-7
clone size: -
D gene: TRBD2
CDR3 protein: CASSGGRVVAGRYEQYF
CDR3 DNA: TGCGCCAGCAGCGGGGGACGAGTGGTAGCGGGACGGTACGAGCAGTACTTC